These 29 T cell receptor beta chains came from one sample sequenced in a study of blood T cell repertoires in COVID-19. TCRdb keeps only in-frame clones here, not all; method: immunoSEQ multiplex PCR. Of approximately 54,000 clones in the sample, around 80% were seen once. The sample comprised peripheral blood. The receptors derive from a human donor in a cohort sampled during active COVID-19.

This rearrangement joins TRBV19 to TRBJ1-4; 9 bases line up with TRBD1. Losses at the gene ends were 6 bases for V and 4 bases for J; bases not matched to a gene: 3. Germline V gives CDR1 LNHDA, CDR2 SQIVND (reference sequence). This CDR3 contains 14 residues. CDR3 protein: CASRPGQGNEKLFF. CDR3 in DNA: TGTGCCAGTAGGCCGGGACAGGGTAATGAAAAACTGTTTTTT.

The CDR3 DNA follows: TGCGCCAGCAGCCAAGAGGGGGGAGCCTATGGCTACACCTTC. The encoded protein is CASSQEGGAYGYTF. The chain has TRBV4-3 and TRBJ1-2; maybe TRBD1 (5 bases). The CDR3 covers 14 residues. Per the germline V gene, CDR1 is LGHNA and CDR2 is YSLEER. Between the trimmed V and J ends, which lost 0 bases and 4 bases, there was a span of 9 bases.

The gene calls are TRBV27 and TRBJ2-3; 10 bases are shared with TRBD2. The germline gives CDR1 MNHEY, CDR2 SMNVEV (reference sequence). Trimming removed 4 bases from V and 3 bases from J; junction bases left unmatched: 4. The CDR3 consists of 15 residues. CDR3 amino acids: CASSSGLAPTDTQYF. The CDR3 coding sequence is TGTGCCAGCAGTTCGGGACTAGCGCCGACAGATACGCAGTATTTT.

The CDR3, as DNA: TGTGCCAGCAGGAACGCCGGCTACGAGCAGTACTTC. Amino acid sequence: CASRNAGYEQYF. The chain recombines TRBV6-6 with TRBJ2-7; D remains unclear. The V gene's germline CDR1 is MNHNY and CDR2 SVGAGI (reference sequence). The CDR3 covers 12 residues. V lost 6 bases to trimming and J lost 3 bases, with 9 bases between them.

CDR3 in amino acids: CASSQIRLAGGQEQYF. CDR3 coding DNA: TGTGCCAGCAGTCAAATTCGACTAGCGGGAGGTCAAGAGCAGTACTTC. The rearrangement joins TRBV6-6 to TRBJ2-7; 13 bases line up with TRBD2. The CDR3 is made up of 16 amino acids. The V and J ends lost 5 bases and 7 bases, in that order; junction bases with no gene match: 11. CDR1 and CDR2 (germline): MNHNY, SVGAGI (reference sequence).

The V and J genes are TRBV28 and TRBJ1-2; TRBD1 is a possible D gene (6 bases). V shed 7 bases and J shed 7 bases, with 10 bases lying between them. The CDR3 totals 11 residues. Germline V gives CDR1 MDHEN, CDR2 SYDVKM. In DNA form, the CDR3 reads TGTGCCAGCACAGGGGAAAGTGGCTACACCTTC. The encoded protein is CASTGESGYTF.

The chain links TRBV7-2 to TRBJ2-7, with unresolved D. The CDR3 runs to 13 residues. Germline assignment: CDR1 SGHTA and CDR2 FQGNSA. The V gene lost 5 bases and the J gene lost 6 bases, with 14 bases spanning the gap. This CDR3 reads CASSRPGSPEQYF. The DNA of the CDR3 is TGTGCCAGCAGCCGTCCCGGGTCTCCCGAGCAGTACTTC.

The chain couples TRBV14 to TRBJ1-3; 10 bases align to TRBD1. The CDR3 loop spans 18 amino acids. CDR1 SGHDN and CDR2 FVKESK come from the germline V gene. The J segment lost 2 bases and the V segment lost 4 bases, leaving 11 bases of the junction unmatched. Here the CDR3 DNA reads TGTGCCAGCAGCCGCAGCCTGGACAGGGGGATAACTGGAAACACCATATATTTT. Translated, it gives CASSRSLDRGITGNTIYF.

A single count supports this clone. This chain connects TRBV7-2 to TRBJ2-2; possibly TRBD1 for D (6 bases). The ends were cut back, 5 bases at V and 3 bases at J, with 10 bases in the middle. The CDR3 consists of 14 residues. Per the germline V gene, CDR1 is SGHTA and CDR2 is FQGNSA. The CDR3 protein is CASSQDRYTGELFF. CDR3 nucleotide sequence: TGTGCCAGCAGCCAGGACAGATACACCGGGGAGCTGTTTTTT.

The chain is built from TRBV28 and TRBJ2-2; 7 nucleotides line up with TRBD2. The germline V gene has CDR1 MDHEN and CDR2 SYDVKM. This CDR3 contains 13 residues. J lost 6 bases, V lost 7 bases, and 5 bases had no gene match. The DNA for the CDR3 is TGTGCCAGCACCGCGGGGGTACCCGGGGAGCTGTTTTTT. Its translation is CASTAGVPGELFF.

This chain connects TRBV27 to TRBJ2-7; D not certain. Per germline, CDR1 MNHEY and CDR2 SMNVEV (reference sequence). The length of the CDR3 is 13 residues. Trimming pared 1 base from V and 0 bases from J, leaving 4 bases between. CDR3 in DNA: TGTGCCAGCAGTTTATTGGCCTCCTACGAGCAGTACTTC. Protein product: CASSLLASYEQYF.

J is TRBJ2-3 and V is TRBV11-3; D may be TRBD2 (5 bases). The V end lost 5 bases, the J end lost 9 bases, and 15 bases lay between the germline ends. CDR1 SGHNT and CDR2 YENEEA come from the germline V gene. The CDR3 is made up of 13 amino acids. CDR3 DNA sequence: TGTGCCAGCAGCCCGTCGGGATTCAACACGCAGTATTTT. Translated, it gives CASSPSGFNTQYF. Together with reference TRBV11-3 and TRBJ2-3, the CDR3 gives the full variable domain: EAGVVQSPRYKIIEKKQPVAFWCNPISGHNTLYWYLQNLGQGPELLIRYENEEAVDDSQLPKDRFSAERLKGVDSTLKIQPAELGDSAVYLCASSPSGFNTQYFGPGTRLTVL.

The chain combines TRBV6-5 with TRBJ1-5; D is unclear. Trimming took off 10 bases at V and 0 bases at J, with 13 bases between the two ends. Germline CDR1 and CDR2: MNHEY and SVGAGI. The CDR3 contains 14 residues. CDR3 loop: CATGQPYSNQPQHF. For the CDR3, the DNA is TGTGCCACTGGGCAGCCTTATAGCAATCAGCCCCAGCATTTT.

The chain has TRBV6-4 and TRBJ1-2, with D tentatively TRBD1 (5 bases). The CDR3 has 13 amino acids. CDR1 and CDR2 (germline): MRHNA, SNTAGT. Trimming removed 9 bases at V and 3 bases at J, with 14 bases between. The CDR3 reads CASAVKGDYGYTF. In nucleotides, the CDR3 is TGTGCCAGTGCCGTGAAAGGGGACTATGGCTACACCTTC.

The rearrangement links TRBV2 to TRBJ2-5; TRBD1 is a possible D gene (6 bases). The CDR3 length is 20 residues. Germline CDR1 and CDR2: SNHLY and FYNNEI. With 4 bases removed from V and 2 bases from J, the gap between germline ends came to 29 bases. CDR3 bases: TGTGCCAGCAGTGTGCCGGACAGAAGACAAAAGTCGGCCACGCAAGAGACCCAGTACTTC. Residues: CASSVPDRRQKSATQETQYF.

This clone appeared a single time. V and J are TRBV23-1 and TRBJ2-7; weak D call: TRBD1 (6 bases). TRBV23-1 is an ORF for which the function is uncertain. The CDR3 consists of 15 residues. Trimming pared 4 bases from V and 3 bases from J, leaving 16 bases between. The CDR3 here is CASSRPGTSDYEQYF. CDR3 DNA: TGCGCCAGCAGTCGACCCGGGACATCCGACTACGAGCAGTACTTC.

This clone showed up just once. The J gene is TRBJ2-1, the V gene TRBV5-1, with 9 bases identical to TRBD1. The trim removed 4 bases at V and 6 bases at J, leaving 8 bases unmatched. CDR3 size: 15 residues. Germline loops: CDR1 SGHRS, CDR2 YFSETQ. CDR3 sequence: CASSPVGQGPNEQFF. The CDR3, as DNA: TGCGCCAGCAGCCCCGTAGGACAGGGGCCCAATGAGCAGTTCTTC. The full variable domain, in which reference TRBV5-1 and TRBJ2-1 provide the parts outside the CDR3, is KAGVTQTPRYLIKTRGQQVTLSCSPISGHRSVSWYQQTPGQGLQFLFEYFSETQRNKGNFPGRFSGRQFSNSRSEMNVSTLELGDSALYLCASSPVGQGPNEQFFGPGTRLTVL.

The rearrangement links TRBV14 to TRBJ1-6, with D possibly being TRBD1 (5 bases). V shed 3 bases and J shed 4 bases, with 7 bases lying between them. The germline gives CDR1 SGHDN, CDR2 FVKESK. CDR3 size: 14 residues. The CDR3 DNA is TGTGCCAGCAGCCAGGGGGGTTATAATTCACCCCTCCACTTT. This encodes CASSQGGYNSPLHF.

The V and J genes are TRBV3-1 (or the pseudogene TRBV3-2) and TRBJ2-3, with a weak D call TRBD2 (5 bases). Germline V CDR1 and CDR2: LGHDT, YNNKEL (reference sequence). Trimming left V 0 bases short and J 3 bases short, with 10 bases between. This CDR3 has 15 amino acids. The DNA of the CDR3 is TGTGCCAGCAGCCAAGATGGGAGTCTTACAGATACGCAGTATTTT. Its translation: CASSQDGSLTDTQYF.

The chain links TRBV7-2 to TRBJ1-6; D is ambiguous. V was pared by 1 base and J by 7 bases, with 11 bases between. The V gene's germline CDR1 is SGHTA and CDR2 FQGNSA. This CDR3 contains 15 residues. The CDR3 spells CASSLGRLGNSPLHF. As DNA, the CDR3 is TGTGCCAGCAGCTTAGGGAGGCTGGGAAATTCACCCCTCCACTTT.

The sample holds one count of this clone. The chain combines TRBV7-9 with TRBJ1-4; perhaps TRBD1 as D (5 bases). Trimming left V 5 bases short and J 2 bases short, with 18 bases between. The CDR3 has 17 amino acids. From germline, CDR1 is SEHNR and CDR2 FQNEAQ (reference sequence). CDR3 in DNA: TGTGCCAGCAGCAACCCCCTATCGACAGAGACTAATGAAAAACTGTTTTTT. It encodes CASSNPLSTETNEKLFF.

This clone has only a few counts. The J gene is TRBJ2-7, the V gene TRBV9, with TRBD2 identical over 8 bases. CDR1 and CDR2 (germline): SGDLS, YYNGEE. J gave up 2 bases and V 2 bases, and 3 bases lay outside the gene matches. The CDR3 runs to 14 residues. For the CDR3, the DNA is TGTGCCAGCAGCGTCGGGACTAGTCCCTACGAGCAGTACTTC. Encoded protein: CASSVGTSPYEQYF.

The J gene is TRBJ2-1, the V gene TRBV5-1; D is uncertain. The ends were cut back, 0 bases at V and 0 bases at J, with 7 bases in the middle. The CDR3 is made up of 15 amino acids. From germline, CDR1 is SGHRS and CDR2 YFSETQ. CDR3 amino acids: CASSLEPGSYNEQFF. The DNA of the CDR3 is TGCGCCAGCAGCTTGGAACCGGGCTCCTACAATGAGCAGTTCTTC.

V usage is TRBV6-1 and J usage is TRBJ1-2; 9 positions match TRBD1. The CDR3 has 14 residues. The junction had 3 bases not matched to a gene; V was cut back by 3 bases and J by 4 bases. Germline CDR1 and CDR2: MNHNS and SASEGT. CDR3 sequence reads: CASSEGQGVYGYTF. CDR3 nucleotides: TGTGCCAGCAGTGAGGGACAGGGCGTCTATGGCTACACCTTC.

The V gene is TRBV9, the J gene TRBJ2-7; 7 nucleotides line up with TRBD1. The CDR3 length is 16 residues. J was trimmed by 3 bases and V by 0 bases; bases with no gene match: 9. Germline V CDR1 and CDR2: SGDLS, YYNGEE. CDR3 bases: TGTGCCAGCAGCGTAGGATGGGACAGCAAAATCTACGAGCAGTACTTC. Amino acid sequence: CASSVGWDSKIYEQYF. Full variable domain (missing parts from reference TRBV9 and TRBJ2-7): DSGVTQTPKHLITATGQRVTLRCSPRSGDLSVYWYQQSLDQGLQFLIQYYNGEERAKGNILERFSAQQFPDLHSELNLSSLELGDSALYFCASSVGWDSKIYEQYFGPGTRLTVT.

The chain combines TRBV10-3 with TRBJ2-5; D ambiguous. From germline, CDR1 is ENHRY and CDR2 SYGVKD. V was cut by 0 bases and J by 3 bases, with 5 bases left in between. This CDR3 is 13 amino acids long. The CDR3 is CAISESYKETQYF. The CDR3 region has the DNA TGTGCCATCAGTGAGTCATACAAAGAGACCCAGTACTTC.

This clone came up a few times. The chain combines TRBV5-6 with TRBJ2-7; 9 nucleotides line up with TRBD2. V was clipped by 3 bases and J by 3 bases; unmatched bases: 7. The CDR3 length is 15 residues. Germline values: CDR1 SGHDT, CDR2 YYEEEE. The CDR3 sequence: CASSWGGRAYYEQYF. The DNA of the CDR3 is TGTGCCAGCAGCTGGGGCGGGAGGGCTTACTACGAGCAGTACTTC.

The rearrangement links TRBV6-5 to TRBJ1-5; perhaps TRBD1 as D (5 bases). Per the germline V gene, CDR1 is MNHEY and CDR2 is SVGAGI. V gave up 6 bases and J gave up 4 bases, with 16 bases separating them. This CDR3 has 15 residues. The CDR3 region is CASSPMARGNQPQHF. The DNA for the CDR3 is TGTGCCAGCAGCCCGATGGCAAGGGGAAATCAGCCCCAGCATTTT.

The J gene is TRBJ2-1, the V gene TRBV5-1, with D perhaps TRBD2 (6 bases). This CDR3 is built from 14 residues. Germline loops: CDR1 SGHRS, CDR2 YFSETQ. Trimming took off 3 bases at V and 5 bases at J, with 12 bases between the two ends. In DNA, the CDR3 is TGCGCCAGCAGCTGGGGAGGAACAGACAATGAGCAGTTCTTC. Its translation: CASSWGGTDNEQFF.